The entry below gives a single TCR beta chain sequence along with its context. What it binds is not known. The data derive from a study of cytomegalovirus exposure and HLA in healthy donors. Notes on the study in general: Sequencing had likely introduced a cluster of highly shared sequence variants as an artifact.

The V gene's germline CDR1 is GTSNPN and CDR2 SVGIG (reference sequence). The CDR3 runs 14 residues. The J segment lost 11 bases and the V segment lost 0 bases, leaving 8 bases of the junction unmatched. The PCR contained 60 Vbeta and 13 Jbeta primers. TCRdb's copy holds only in-frame clones and misses some; the assay was immunoSEQ multiplex PCR. The table has some 98,000 clones, more than 60% seen once. This chain connects TRBV30 to TRBJ2-2; 8 bases align to TRBD1. The receptor comes from a man between 18 and 35 years old in good health and CMV-seropositive. Sequencing was done on a sample of PBMCs. The DNA of the CDR3 is TGTGCCTGGAGTGTAGGCCTTACAGGGGGTGAGCTGTTTTTT. It yields the protein CAWSVGLTGGELFF.